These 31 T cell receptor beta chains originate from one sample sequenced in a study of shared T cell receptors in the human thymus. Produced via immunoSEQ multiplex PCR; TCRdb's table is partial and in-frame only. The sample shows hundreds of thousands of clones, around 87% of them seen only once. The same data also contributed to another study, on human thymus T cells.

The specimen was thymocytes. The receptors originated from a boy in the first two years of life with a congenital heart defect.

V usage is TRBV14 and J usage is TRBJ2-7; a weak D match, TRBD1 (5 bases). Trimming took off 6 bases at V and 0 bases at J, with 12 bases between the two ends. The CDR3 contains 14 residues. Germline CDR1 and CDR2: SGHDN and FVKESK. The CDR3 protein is CASSHRTDSYEQYF. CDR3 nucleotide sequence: TGTGCCAGCAGTCACAGGACGGACTCCTACGAGCAGTACTTC.

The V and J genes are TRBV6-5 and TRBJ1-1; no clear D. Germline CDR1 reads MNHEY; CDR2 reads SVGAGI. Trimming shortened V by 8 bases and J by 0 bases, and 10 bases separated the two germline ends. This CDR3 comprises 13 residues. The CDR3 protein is CASRAGMNTEAFF. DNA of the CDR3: TGTGCCAGCCGGGCGGGGATGAACACTGAAGCTTTCTTT.

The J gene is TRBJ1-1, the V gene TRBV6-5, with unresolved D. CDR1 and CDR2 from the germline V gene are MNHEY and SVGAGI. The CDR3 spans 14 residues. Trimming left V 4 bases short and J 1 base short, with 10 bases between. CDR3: CASSSRFPNTEAFF. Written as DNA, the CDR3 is TGTGCCAGCAGTTCGCGATTCCCGAACACTGAAGCTTTCTTT.

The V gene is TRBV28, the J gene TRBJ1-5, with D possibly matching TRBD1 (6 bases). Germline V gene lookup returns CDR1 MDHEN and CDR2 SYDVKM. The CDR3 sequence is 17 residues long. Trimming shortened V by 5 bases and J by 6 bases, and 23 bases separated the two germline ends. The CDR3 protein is CASSQNLGGALRQPQHF. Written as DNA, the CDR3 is TGTGCCAGCAGTCAGAACCTGGGGGGGGCTCTTCGTCAGCCCCAGCATTTT.

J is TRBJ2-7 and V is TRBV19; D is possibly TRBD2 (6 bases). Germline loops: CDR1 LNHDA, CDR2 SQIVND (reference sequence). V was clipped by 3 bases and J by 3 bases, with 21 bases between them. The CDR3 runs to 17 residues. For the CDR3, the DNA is TGTGCCAGTAGTATGGGGGGTGGTGGGAGCGTTTTCTACGAGCAGTACTTC. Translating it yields CASSMGGGGSVFYEQYF.

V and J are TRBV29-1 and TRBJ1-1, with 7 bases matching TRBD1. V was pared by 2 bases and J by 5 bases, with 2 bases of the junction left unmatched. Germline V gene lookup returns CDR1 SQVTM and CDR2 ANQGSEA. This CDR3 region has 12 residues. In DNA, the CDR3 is TGCAGCGTTGAACTCAGGGGGACTGAAGCTTTCTTT. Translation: CSVELRGTEAFF.

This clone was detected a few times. The chain's CDR3 is CATSRDILPRGRFGYTF. The CDR3 bases are TGTGCCACCAGCAGAGATATCCTCCCGAGGGGGCGGTTTGGCTACACCTTC. The genes are TRBV15 and TRBJ1-2, with 7 nucleotides matching TRBD1. CDR3 length: 17 amino acids. After removal of 0 bases from V and 7 bases from J, the junction contained 14 bases not matched to a gene. CDR1 and CDR2 from the germline V gene are LNHNV and YYDKDF (reference sequence). Full variable domain (remainder filled in from reference TRBV15 and TRBJ1-2): DAMVIQNPRYQVTQFGKPVTLSCSQTLNHNVMYWYQQKSSQAPKLLFHYYDKDFNNEADTPDNFQSRRPNTSFCFLDIRSPGLGDTAMYLCATSRDILPRGRFGYTFGSGTRLTVV.

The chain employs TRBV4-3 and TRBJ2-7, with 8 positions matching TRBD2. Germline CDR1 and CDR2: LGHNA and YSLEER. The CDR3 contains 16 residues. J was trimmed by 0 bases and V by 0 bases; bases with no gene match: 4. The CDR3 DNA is TGCGCCAGCAGCCAAGATCGCAGCGGGAGCTCCTACGAGCAGTACTTC. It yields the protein CASSQDRSGSSYEQYF.

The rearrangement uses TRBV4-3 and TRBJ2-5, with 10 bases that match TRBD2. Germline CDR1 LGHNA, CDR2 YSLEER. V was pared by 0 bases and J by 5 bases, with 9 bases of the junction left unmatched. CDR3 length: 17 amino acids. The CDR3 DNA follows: TGCGCCAGCAGCCAAGATCATCTAGCGGGAGAGGTCGAGACCCAGTACTTC. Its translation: CASSQDHLAGEVETQYF.

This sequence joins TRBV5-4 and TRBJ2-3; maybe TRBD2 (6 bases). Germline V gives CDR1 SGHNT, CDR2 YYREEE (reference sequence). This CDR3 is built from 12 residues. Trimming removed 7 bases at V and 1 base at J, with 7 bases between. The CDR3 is CASGGRTDTQYF. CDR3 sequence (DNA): TGTGCCAGCGGAGGGCGCACAGATACGCAGTATTTT.

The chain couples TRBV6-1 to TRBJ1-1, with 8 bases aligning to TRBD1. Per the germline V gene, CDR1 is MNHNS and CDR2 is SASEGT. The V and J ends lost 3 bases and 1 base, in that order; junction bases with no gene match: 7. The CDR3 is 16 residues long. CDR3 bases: TGTGCCAGCAGTGATGGACAGGGCCAACGGAACACTGAAGCTTTCTTT. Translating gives CASSDGQGQRNTEAFF.

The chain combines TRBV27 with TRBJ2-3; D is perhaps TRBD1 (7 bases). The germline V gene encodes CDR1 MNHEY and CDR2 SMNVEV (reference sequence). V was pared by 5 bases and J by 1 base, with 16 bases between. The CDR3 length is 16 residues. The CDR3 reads CASSVHRGGGTDTQYF. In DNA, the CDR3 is TGTGCCAGCAGTGTACACAGGGGCGGGGGCACAGATACGCAGTATTTT.

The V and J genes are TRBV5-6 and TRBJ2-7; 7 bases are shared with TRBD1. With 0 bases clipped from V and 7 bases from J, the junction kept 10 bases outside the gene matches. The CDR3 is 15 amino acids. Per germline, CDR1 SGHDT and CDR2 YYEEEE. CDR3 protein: CASSLVGRGYLEQYF. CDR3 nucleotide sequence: TGTGCCAGCAGCTTGGTGGGCAGGGGGTACTTGGAGCAGTACTTC.

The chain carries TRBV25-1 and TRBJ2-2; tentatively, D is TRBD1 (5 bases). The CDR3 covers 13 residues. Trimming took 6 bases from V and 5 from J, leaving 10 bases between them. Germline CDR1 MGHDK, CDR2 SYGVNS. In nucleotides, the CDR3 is TGTGCCAGCAGAGCCAGGGTGACCGGGGAGCTGTTTTTT. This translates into CASRARVTGELFF.

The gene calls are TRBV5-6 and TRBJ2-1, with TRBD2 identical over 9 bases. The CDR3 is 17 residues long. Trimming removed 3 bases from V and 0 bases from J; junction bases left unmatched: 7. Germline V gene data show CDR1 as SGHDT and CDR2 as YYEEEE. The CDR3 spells CASSSLFSGSSYNEQFF. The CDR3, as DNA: TGTGCCAGCAGCTCACTATTTAGCGGGAGCTCCTACAATGAGCAGTTCTTC. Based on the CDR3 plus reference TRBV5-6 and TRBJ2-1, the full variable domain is DAGVTQSPTHLIKTRGQQVTLRCSPKSGHDTVSWYQQALGQGPQFIFQYYEEEERQRGNFPDRFSGHQFPNYSSELNVNALLLGDSALYLCASSSLFSGSSYNEQFFGPGTRLTVL.

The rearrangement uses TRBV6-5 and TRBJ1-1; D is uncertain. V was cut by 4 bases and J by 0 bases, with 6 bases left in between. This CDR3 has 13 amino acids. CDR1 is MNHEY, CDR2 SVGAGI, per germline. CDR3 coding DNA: TGTGCCAGCAGTTCCACAGTGAACACTGAAGCTTTCTTT. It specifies CASSSTVNTEAFF.

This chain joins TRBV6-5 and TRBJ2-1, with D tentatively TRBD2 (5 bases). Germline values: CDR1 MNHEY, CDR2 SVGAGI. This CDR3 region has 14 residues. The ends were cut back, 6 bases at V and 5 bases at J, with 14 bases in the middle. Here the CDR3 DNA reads TGTGCCAGCAGCCCGAGAGGGCCCAACAATGAGCAGTTCTTC. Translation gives CASSPRGPNNEQFF.

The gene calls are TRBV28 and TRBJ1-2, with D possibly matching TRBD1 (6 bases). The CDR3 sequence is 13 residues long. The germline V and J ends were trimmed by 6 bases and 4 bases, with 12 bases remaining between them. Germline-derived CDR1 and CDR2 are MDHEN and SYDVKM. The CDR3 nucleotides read TGTGCCAGCAGGCAGGGGAGCAGCTATGGCTACACCTTC. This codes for CASRQGSSYGYTF.

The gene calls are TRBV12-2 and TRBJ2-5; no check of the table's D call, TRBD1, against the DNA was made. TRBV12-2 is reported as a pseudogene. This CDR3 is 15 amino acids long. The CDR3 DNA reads TGTGCAAGTCGACGAACCAGGGGGGAGCAAGAGACCCAGTACTTC. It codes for CASRRTRGEQETQYF.

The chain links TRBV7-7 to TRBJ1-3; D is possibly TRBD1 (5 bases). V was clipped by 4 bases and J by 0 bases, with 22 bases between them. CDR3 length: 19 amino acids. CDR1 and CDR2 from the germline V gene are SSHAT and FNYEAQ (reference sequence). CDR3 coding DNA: TGTGCCAGCAGCTCCCCGAGGCAGCGGGACCCTCTCTCTGGAAACACCATATATTTT. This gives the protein CASSSPRQRDPLSGNTIYF.

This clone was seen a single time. CDR3 protein: CASSLPRSGEAFVGPNHNEQFF. CDR3 DNA sequence: TGTGCCAGCAGTTTACCCCGTAGCGGGGAGGCTTTTGTTGGACCTAATCACAATGAGCAGTTCTTC. The chain employs TRBV27 and TRBJ2-1; 8 bases match TRBD2. There are 22 residues in the CDR3. Trimming cost V 2 bases and J 5 bases; bases outside gene matches: 26. Germline CDR1 is MNHEY and CDR2 is SMNVEV (reference sequence).

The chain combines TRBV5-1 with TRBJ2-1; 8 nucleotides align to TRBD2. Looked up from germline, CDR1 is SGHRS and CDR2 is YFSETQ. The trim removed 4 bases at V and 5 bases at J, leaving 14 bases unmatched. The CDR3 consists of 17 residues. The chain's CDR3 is CASSPRRAGVEDNEQFF. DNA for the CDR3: TGCGCCAGCAGCCCCCGCCGAGCGGGAGTGGAGGACAATGAGCAGTTCTTC.

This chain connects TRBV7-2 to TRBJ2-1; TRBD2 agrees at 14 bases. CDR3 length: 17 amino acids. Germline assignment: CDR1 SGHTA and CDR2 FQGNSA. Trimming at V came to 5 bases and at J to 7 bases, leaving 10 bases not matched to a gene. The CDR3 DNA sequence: TGTGCCAGCAGCGACGTGGGGGGGACTAGCGGGAGAAATGAGCAGTTCTTC. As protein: CASSDVGGTSGRNEQFF.

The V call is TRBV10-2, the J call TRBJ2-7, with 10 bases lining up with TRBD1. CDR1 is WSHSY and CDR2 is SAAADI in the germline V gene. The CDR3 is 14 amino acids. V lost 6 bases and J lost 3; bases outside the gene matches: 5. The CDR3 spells CASRPTGGHYEQYF. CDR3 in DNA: TGCGCCAGCAGACCGACAGGGGGCCACTACGAGCAGTACTTC.

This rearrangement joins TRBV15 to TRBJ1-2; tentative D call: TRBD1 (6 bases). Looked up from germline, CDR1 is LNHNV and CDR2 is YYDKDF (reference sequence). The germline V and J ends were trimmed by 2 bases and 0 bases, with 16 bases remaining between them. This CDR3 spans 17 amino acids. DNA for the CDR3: TGTGCCACCAGCAGACCGGACAGTGGGTTAGCTAACTATGGCTACACCTTC. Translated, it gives CATSRPDSGLANYGYTF. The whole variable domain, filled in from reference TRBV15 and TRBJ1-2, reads DAMVIQNPRYQVTQFGKPVTLSCSQTLNHNVMYWYQQKSSQAPKLLFHYYDKDFNNEADTPDNFQSRRPNTSFCFLDIRSPGLGDTAMYLCATSRPDSGLANYGYTFGSGTRLTVV.

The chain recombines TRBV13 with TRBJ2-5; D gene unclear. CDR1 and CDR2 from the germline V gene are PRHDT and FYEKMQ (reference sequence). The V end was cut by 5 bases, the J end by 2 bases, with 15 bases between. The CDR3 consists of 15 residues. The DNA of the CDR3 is TGTGCCAGCAGCCAAAGAAGCGCCTCACAAGAGACCCAGTACTTC. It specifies CASSQRSASQETQYF.

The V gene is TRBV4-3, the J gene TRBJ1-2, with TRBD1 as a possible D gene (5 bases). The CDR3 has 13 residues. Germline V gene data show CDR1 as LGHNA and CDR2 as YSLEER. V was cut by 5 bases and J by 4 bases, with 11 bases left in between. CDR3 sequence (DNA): TGCGCCAGCAGCTGGCAGGGATTCTATGGCTACACCTTC. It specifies CASSWQGFYGYTF.

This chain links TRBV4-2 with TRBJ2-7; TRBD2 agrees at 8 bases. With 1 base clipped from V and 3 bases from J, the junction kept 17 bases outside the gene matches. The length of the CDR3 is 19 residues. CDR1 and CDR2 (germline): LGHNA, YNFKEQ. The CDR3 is CASSQGQRPEREGSYEQYF. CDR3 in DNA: TGTGCCAGCAGCCAAGGCCAGCGACCGGAACGGGAGGGCAGCTACGAGCAGTACTTC.

The CDR3 nucleotides are TGCGCCAGCAGTGAGGAACTTAATCAGCCCCAGCATTTT. Its translation is CASSEELNQPQHF. This sequence joins TRBV10-2 and TRBJ1-5, with D unresolved. Germline CDR1 WSHSY, CDR2 SAAADI. The CDR3 loop spans 13 amino acids. The V end was cut by 2 bases, the J end by 4 bases, with 6 bases between.

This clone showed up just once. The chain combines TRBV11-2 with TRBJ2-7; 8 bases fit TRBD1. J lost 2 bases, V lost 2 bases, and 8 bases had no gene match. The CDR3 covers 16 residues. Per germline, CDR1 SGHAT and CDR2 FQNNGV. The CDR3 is CASSLPTGEDPYEQYF. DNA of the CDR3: TGTGCCAGCAGCTTACCGACAGGGGAGGACCCCTACGAGCAGTACTTC.

CDR3 nucleotides: TGTGCCAGCAGTAGGGGCGGGAGGGCCAACGGGGAGCTGTTTTTT. It codes for CASSRGGRANGELFF. The genes are TRBV4-2 and TRBJ2-2; 9 bases are a match to TRBD2. The CDR3 is 15 amino acids. J gave up 7 bases and V 6 bases, and 9 bases lay outside the gene matches. CDR1 is LGHNA, CDR2 YNFKEQ, per germline.